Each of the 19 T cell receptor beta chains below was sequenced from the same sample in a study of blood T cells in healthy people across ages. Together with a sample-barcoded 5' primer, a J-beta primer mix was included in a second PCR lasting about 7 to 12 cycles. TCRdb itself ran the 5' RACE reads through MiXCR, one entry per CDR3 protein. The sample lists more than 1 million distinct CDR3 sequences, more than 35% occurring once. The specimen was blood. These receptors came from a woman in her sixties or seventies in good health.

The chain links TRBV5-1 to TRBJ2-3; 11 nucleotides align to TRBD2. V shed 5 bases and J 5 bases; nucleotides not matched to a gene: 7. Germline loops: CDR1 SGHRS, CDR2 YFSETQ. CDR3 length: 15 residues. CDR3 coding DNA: TGCGCCAGCAGACGGGGACTAGCGGAGGAAGATACGCAGTATTTT. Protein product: CASRRGLAEEDTQYF.

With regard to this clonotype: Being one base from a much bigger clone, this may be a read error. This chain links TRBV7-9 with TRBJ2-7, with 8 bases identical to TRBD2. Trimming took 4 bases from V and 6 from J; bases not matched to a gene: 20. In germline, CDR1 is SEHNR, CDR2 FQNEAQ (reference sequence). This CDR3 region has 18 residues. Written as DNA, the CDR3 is TGTGCCAGCAGCTCCCCGGCAGCGGGAGTACTCCAGGGCGGCGAGCAGTACTTC. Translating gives CASSSPAAGVLQGGEQYF.

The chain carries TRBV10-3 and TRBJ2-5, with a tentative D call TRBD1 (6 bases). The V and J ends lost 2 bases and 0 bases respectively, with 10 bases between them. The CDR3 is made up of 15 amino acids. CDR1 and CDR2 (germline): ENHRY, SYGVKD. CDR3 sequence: CAISEGTSYQETQYF. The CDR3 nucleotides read TGTGCCATCAGTGAGGGGACATCGTACCAAGAGACCCAGTACTTC.

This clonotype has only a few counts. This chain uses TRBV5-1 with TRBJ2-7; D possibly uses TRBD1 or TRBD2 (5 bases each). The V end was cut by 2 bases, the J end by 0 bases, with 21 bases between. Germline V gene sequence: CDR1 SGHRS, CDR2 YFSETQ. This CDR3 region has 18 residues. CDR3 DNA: TGCGCCAGCAGCTTCGGGACGCCGGGAAGCCCTTTCTCCTACGAGCAGTACTTC. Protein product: CASSFGTPGSPFSYEQYF.

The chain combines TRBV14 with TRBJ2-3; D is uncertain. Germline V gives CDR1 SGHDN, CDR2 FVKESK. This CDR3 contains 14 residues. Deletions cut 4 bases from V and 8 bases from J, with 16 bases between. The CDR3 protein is CASSPDRQSVTQYF. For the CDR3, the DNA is TGTGCCAGCAGCCCGGACCGTCAGTCGGTTACGCAGTATTTT.

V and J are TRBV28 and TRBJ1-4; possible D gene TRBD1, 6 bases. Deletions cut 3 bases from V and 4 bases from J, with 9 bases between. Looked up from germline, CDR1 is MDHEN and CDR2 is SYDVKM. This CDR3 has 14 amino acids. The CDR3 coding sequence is TGTGCCAGCAGTTTGGCAGGGGTTAATGAAAAACTGTTTTTT. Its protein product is CASSLAGVNEKLFF.

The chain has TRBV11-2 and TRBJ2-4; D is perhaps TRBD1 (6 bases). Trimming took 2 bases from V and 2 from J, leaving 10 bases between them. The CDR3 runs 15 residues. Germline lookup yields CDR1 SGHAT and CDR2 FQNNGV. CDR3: CASSLFRGPKNIQYF. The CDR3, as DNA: TGTGCCAGCAGCTTATTCAGGGGTCCCAAAAACATTCAGTACTTC.

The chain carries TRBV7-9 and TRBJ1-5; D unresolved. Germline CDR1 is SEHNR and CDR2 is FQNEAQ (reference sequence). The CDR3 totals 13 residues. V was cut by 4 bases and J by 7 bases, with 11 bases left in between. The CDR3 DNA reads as TGTGCCAGCAGCTCCACCTTAGGGCAGCCCCAGCATTTT. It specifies CASSSTLGQPQHF.

The CDR3 coding sequence is TGCGCCAGCAGCCAAGAGCGCCCGAACACTGAAGCTTTCTTT. This translates into CASSQERPNTEAFF. This chain joins TRBV4-1 and TRBJ1-1; D not certain. Trimming removed 0 bases at V and 1 base at J, with 6 bases between. CDR3 length: 14 residues. Germline CDR1 is MGHRA and CDR2 is YSYEKL.

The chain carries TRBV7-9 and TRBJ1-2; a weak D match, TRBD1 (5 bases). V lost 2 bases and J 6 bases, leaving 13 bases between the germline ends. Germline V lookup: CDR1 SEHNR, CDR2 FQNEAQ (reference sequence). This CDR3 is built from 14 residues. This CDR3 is CASSLFGTEDGYTF. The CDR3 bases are TGTGCCAGCAGCTTATTTGGGACCGAGGATGGCTACACCTTC.

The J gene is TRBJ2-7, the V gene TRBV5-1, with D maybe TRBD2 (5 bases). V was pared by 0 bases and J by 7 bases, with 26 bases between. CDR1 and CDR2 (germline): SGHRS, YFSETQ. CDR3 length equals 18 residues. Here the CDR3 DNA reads TGCGCCAGCAGCTTGGTGGCTAGCACCGTTTGGTCCTACAATGAGCAGTACTTC. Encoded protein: CASSLVASTVWSYNEQYF.

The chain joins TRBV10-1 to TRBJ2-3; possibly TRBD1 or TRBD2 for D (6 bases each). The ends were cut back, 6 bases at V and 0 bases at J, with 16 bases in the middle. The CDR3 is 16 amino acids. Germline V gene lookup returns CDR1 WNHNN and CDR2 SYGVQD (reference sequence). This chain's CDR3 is CASSDPGAGSTDTQYF. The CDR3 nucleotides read TGCGCCAGCAGCGATCCGGGGGCTGGAAGCACAGATACGCAGTATTTT.

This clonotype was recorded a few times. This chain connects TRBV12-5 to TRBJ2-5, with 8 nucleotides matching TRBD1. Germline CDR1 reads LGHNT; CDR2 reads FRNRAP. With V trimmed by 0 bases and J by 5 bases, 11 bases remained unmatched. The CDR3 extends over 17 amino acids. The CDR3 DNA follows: TGTGCTAGTGGTTTGGTACCTAAGCAGGGGGCAGGGGAGACCCAGTACTTC. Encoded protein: CASGLVPKQGAGETQYF.

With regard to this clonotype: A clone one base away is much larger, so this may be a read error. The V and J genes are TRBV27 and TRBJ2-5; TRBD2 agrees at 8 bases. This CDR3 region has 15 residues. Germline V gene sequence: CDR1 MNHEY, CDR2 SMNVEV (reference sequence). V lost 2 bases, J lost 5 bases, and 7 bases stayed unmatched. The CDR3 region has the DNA TGTGCCAGCAGTTTAACCCTGGCGGGAGGCGAGACCCAGTACTTC. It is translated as CASSLTLAGGETQYF.

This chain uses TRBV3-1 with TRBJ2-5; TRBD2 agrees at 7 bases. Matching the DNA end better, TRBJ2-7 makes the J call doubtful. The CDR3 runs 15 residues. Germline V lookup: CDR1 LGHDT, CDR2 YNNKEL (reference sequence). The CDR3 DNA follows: TGTGCCAGCAGCCAAGTGAGCGGGGCGGCCTACGAGCAGTACTTC. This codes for CASSQVSGAAYEQYF.

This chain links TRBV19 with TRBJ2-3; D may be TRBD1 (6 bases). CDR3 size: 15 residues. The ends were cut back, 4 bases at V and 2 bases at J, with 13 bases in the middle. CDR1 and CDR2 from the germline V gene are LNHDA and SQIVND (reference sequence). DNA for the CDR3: TGTGCCAGTAGTACCCGCGACAGGCCCACAGATACGCAGTATTTT. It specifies CASSTRDRPTDTQYF.

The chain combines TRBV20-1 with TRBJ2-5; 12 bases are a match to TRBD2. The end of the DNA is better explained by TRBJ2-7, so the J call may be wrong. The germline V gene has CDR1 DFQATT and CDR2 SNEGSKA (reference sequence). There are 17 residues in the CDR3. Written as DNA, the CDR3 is TGCAGTGCCAGCACCCTTTCCCTAGCGGGAGGGTACTACGAGCAGTACTTC. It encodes CSASTLSLAGGYYEQYF.

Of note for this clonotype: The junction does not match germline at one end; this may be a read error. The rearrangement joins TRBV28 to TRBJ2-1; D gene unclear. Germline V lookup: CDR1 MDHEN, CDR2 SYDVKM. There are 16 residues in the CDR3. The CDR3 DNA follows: TGTACCAGCAGTGCCTTTCGCGGTCGCTCCTACAATGAGCAGTTCTTC. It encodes CTSSAFRGRSYNEQFF.

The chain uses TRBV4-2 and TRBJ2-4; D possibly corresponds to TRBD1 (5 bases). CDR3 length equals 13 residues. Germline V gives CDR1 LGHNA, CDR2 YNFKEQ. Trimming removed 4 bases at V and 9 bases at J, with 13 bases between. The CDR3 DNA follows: TGTGCCAGCAGCCTGGCAGGGCCGGGCATTCAGTACTTC. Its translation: CASSLAGPGIQYF.